The present T cell receptor beta chain was sequenced within a study of CD4 T cells in relation to SARS-CoV-2 and coronaviruses. Study information: Shared crossreactive spike epitopes were mapped to their HLA restriction.

The unexposed donors gave CD4+ T cells in about 2011-2019, prior to COVID-19. Assay: immunoSEQ multiplex PCR; the TCRdb copy retains only in-frame clones and omits some. Here the sample spans about 60,000 clones, around 93% being singletons. Germline CDR1 reads KGHSH; CDR2 reads LQKENI. There are 13 residues in the CDR3. The V and J ends lost 5 bases and 8 bases respectively, with 12 bases between them. The sequence was obtained from a human donor in good health. This chain uses TRBV18 with TRBJ1-4; D not resolved. Sequenced sample: naive CD4+ T cells from PBMCs. Subset denoted: naive CD4+ T cells isolated by negative enrichment. CDR3 DNA sequence: TGTGCCAGCTCATCACAAAGCCAGGAAAAACTGTTTTTT. Protein sequence: CASSSQSQEKLFF.